These 10 T cell receptor beta chains were sequenced from one sample in a study of patients and donors after allogeneic stem cell transplantation. One entry per CDR3 protein, called by TCRdb with MiXCR from the RT-PCR reads. The sample carries over 65,000 distinct CDR3 sequences, 26% recorded once. Material for sequencing was blood, either unsorted or a sorted T cell fraction (not recorded which). These receptors originate from a human donor who was either an allogeneic HSCT recipient or a stem cell or donor lymphocyte infusion donor (not recorded which). It is not recorded whose cells these are; they may come from a transplant donor.

There are many counts of this clonotype. The chain employs TRBV19 and TRBJ1-1, with 7 bases matching TRBD1. There are 13 residues in the CDR3. Germline loops: CDR1 LNHDA, CDR2 SQIVND (reference sequence). V shed 4 bases, J shed 5 bases, and the junction held 4 bases outside the gene matches. The CDR3 nucleotides read TGTGCCAGTAGTAAGTACAGGGGAACTGAAGCTTTCTTT. This codes for CASSKYRGTEAFF.

This sequence joins TRBV4-2 and TRBJ1-6, with a weak D call TRBD1 (6 bases). The V and J ends lost 8 bases and 5 bases respectively, with 16 bases between them. This CDR3 spans 15 amino acids. The germline gives CDR1 LGHNA, CDR2 YNFKEQ. CDR3 bases: TGTGCCAGCGCCGAGGTGCCAGGGGATAATTCACCCCTCCACTTT. It codes for CASAEVPGDNSPLHF.

This clonotype has only a few counts. This chain joins TRBV12-3 or TRBV12-4 and TRBJ1-5; perhaps TRBD1 as D (5 bases). This CDR3 region has 12 residues. Trimming took off 6 bases at V and 7 bases at J, with 10 bases between the two ends. As DNA, the CDR3 is TGTGCCAGCAGGCAGGGTGGACAGCCCCAGCATTTT. Its translation is CASRQGGQPQHF.

The V and J genes are TRBV20-1 and TRBJ1-2; weak D call: TRBD1 (5 bases). The germline V gene has CDR1 DFQATT and CDR2 SNEGSKA (reference sequence). V was trimmed by 6 bases and J by 0 bases, leaving 17 bases between them. The CDR3 sequence is 15 residues long. CDR3 sequence reads: CSAYRDGRPNYGYTF. The CDR3 bases are TGCAGTGCGTATCGGGACGGAAGACCTAACTATGGCTACACCTTC.

The chain uses TRBV20-1 and TRBJ2-1, with 8 bases matching TRBD2. Germline trimming cut 0 bases from V and 4 bases from J; bases unmatched to any gene: 8. The germline V gene has CDR1 DFQATT and CDR2 SNEGSKA (reference sequence). This CDR3 comprises 16 residues. The CDR3 loop reads CSARDFREGLYNEQFF. In DNA form, the CDR3 reads TGCAGTGCTAGAGATTTCCGGGAGGGCCTGTACAATGAGCAGTTCTTC.

The chain recombines TRBV13 with TRBJ2-3; tentative D call: TRBD1 (5 bases). Germline V CDR1 and CDR2: PRHDT, FYEKMQ (reference sequence). With 0 bases removed from V and 2 bases from J, the gap between germline ends came to 9 bases. The CDR3 covers 15 residues. The CDR3 region has the DNA TGTGCCAGCAGCTTAGGCCCAGGGTCCACAGATACGCAGTATTTT. Translation: CASSLGPGSTDTQYF.

V usage is TRBV9 and J usage is TRBJ2-1; possibly TRBD2 for D (5 bases). CDR3 length: 12 amino acids. Germline values: CDR1 SGDLS, CDR2 YYNGEE. V was trimmed by 0 bases and J by 9 bases, leaving 7 bases between them. CDR3 bases: TGTGCCAGCAGCGTAGATGAGGGTGAGCAGTTCTTC. Translated, it gives CASSVDEGEQFF.

The chain couples TRBV5-1 to TRBJ1-2; a possible D gene is TRBD1 (6 bases). V shed 5 bases and J shed 5 bases, with 13 bases lying between them. CDR1 is SGHRS and CDR2 is YFSETQ in the germline V gene. The length of the CDR3 is 13 residues. DNA of the CDR3: TGCGCCAGCAGGTCCACAGGGTTGTATGGCTACACCTTC. Protein: CASRSTGLYGYTF. Supplemented by reference TRBV5-1 and TRBJ1-2, the full variable domain reads KAGVTQTPRYLIKTRGQQVTLSCSPISGHRSVSWYQQTPGQGLQFLFEYFSETQRNKGNFPGRFSGRQFSNSRSEMNVSTLELGDSALYLCASRSTGLYGYTFGSGTRLTVV.

The chain has TRBV20-1 and TRBJ2-3; 8 bases are shared with TRBD2. Germline values: CDR1 DFQATT, CDR2 SNEGSKA (reference sequence). V lost 5 bases and J lost 5; bases outside the gene matches: 12. The CDR3 is 15 residues long. The CDR3 spells CSARHTSGPGDTQYF. The DNA of the CDR3 is TGCAGTGCTCGCCATACTAGCGGCCCCGGAGATACGCAGTATTTT.

The chain has TRBV6-5 and TRBJ2-1; maybe TRBD2 (5 bases). V gave up 2 bases and J gave up 7 bases, with 15 bases separating them. CDR3 length equals 15 residues. Germline values: CDR1 MNHEY, CDR2 SVGAGI. The CDR3 reads CASSYRTPAVNEQFF. The DNA for the CDR3 is TGTGCCAGCAGTTACCGGACTCCAGCCGTGAATGAGCAGTTCTTC.